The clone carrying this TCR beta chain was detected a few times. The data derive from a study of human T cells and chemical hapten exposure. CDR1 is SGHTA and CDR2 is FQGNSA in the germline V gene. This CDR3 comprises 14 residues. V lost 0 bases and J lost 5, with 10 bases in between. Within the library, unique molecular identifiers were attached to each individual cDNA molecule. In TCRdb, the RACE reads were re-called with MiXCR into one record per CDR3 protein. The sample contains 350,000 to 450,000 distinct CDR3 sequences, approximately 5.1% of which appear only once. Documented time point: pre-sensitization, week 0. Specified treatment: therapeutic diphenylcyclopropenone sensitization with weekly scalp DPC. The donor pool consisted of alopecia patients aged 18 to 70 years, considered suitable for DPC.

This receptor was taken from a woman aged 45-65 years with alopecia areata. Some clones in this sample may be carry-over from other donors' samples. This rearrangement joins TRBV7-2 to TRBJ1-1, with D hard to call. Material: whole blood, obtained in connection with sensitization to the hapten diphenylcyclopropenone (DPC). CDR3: CASSLAQLGTEAFF. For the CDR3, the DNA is TGTGCCAGCAGCTTAGCACAGCTGGGGACTGAAGCTTTCTTT.